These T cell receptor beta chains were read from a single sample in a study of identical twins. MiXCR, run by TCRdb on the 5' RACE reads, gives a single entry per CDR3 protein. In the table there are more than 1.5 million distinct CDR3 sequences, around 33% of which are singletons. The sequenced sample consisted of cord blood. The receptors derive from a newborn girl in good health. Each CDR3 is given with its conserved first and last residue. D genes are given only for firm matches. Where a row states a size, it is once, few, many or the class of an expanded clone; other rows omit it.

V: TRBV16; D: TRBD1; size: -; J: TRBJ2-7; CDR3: CASSRPGQGNEQYF; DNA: TGTGCCAGCAGCCGACCGGGACAGGGAAACGAGCAGTACTTC
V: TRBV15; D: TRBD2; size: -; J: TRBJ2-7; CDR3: CATSRGLAGGYEQYF; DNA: TGTGCCACCAGCCGGGGACTAGCGGGAGGATACGAGCAGTACTTC
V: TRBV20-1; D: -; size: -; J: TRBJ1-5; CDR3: CSAREGRVNQPQHF; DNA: TGCAGTGCTAGGGAAGGACGGGTGAATCAGCCCCAGCATTTT
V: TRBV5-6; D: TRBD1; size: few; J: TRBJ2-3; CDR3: CASSLRQTGGADTQYF; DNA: TGTGCCAGCAGCTTGAGGCAGACAGGGGGGGCAGATACGCAGTATTTT
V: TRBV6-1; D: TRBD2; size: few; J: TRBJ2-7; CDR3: CASSEASGVPYEQYF; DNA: TGTGCCAGCAGTGAAGCTAGCGGGGTCCCGTACGAGCAGTACTTC
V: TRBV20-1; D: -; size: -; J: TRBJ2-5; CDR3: CSARVGGSASDEQYF; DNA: TGCAGTGCTAGAGTAGGGGGGAGCGCGTCGGATGAGCAGTACTTC
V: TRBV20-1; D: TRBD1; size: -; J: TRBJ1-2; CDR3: CSPQSWAGGRWSNGYTF; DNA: TGCAGTCCCCAGAGTTGGGCAGGGGGCAGGTGGAGTAATGGCTACACCTTC
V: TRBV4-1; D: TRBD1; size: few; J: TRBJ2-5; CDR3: CASSRFDRGLRETQYF; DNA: TGCGCCAGCAGCCGTTTCGACAGGGGATTGCGAGAGACCCAGTACTTC
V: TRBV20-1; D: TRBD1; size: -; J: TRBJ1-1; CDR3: CSAPVPGGTEAFF; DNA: TGCAGTGCCCCCGTGCCAGGGGGCACTGAAGCTTTCTTT
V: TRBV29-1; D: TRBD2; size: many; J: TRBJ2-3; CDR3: CSVDGGSITDTQYF; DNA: TGCAGCGTTGACGGGGGGTCGATCACAGATACGCAGTATTTT
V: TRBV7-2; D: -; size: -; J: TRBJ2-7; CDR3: CASSLGLDTGEQYF; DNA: TGTGCCAGCAGCTTAGGTCTCGATACCGGCGAGCAGTACTTC
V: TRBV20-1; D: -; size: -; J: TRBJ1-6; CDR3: CSALNRDLYNSPLHF; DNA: TGCAGTGCCCTAAACAGGGATCTCTATAATTCACCCCTCCACTTT
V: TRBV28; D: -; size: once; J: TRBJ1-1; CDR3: CASNPLRAGNTEAFF; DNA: TGTGCCAGCAATCCCCTGCGTGCCGGGAACACTGAAGCTTTCTTT
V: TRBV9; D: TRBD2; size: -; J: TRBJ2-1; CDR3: CASSLRLAVGSYNEQFF; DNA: TGTGCCAGCAGCCTCCGACTAGCGGTTGGCTCCTACAATGAGCAGTTCTTC
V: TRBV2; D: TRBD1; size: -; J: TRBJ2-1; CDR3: CASRGTGEGYNEQFF; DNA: TGTGCCAGCAGGGGGACAGGGGAAGGCTACAATGAGCAGTTCTTC
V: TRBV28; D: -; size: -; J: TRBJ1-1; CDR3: CASSWPGLTNTEAFF; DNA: TGTGCCAGCAGTTGGCCGGGGCTGACGAACACTGAAGCTTTCTTT
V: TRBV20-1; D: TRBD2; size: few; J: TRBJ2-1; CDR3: CSAPTSGSTYNEQFF; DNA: TGCAGTGCTCCAACTAGCGGGAGCACCTACAATGAGCAGTTCTTC
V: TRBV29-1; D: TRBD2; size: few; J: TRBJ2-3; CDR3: CSVSGRTADTQYF; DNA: TGCAGCGTTAGCGGGAGAACCGCAGATACGCAGTATTTT
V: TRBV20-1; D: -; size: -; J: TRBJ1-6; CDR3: CSAGPGGYNSPLHF; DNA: TGCAGTGCTGGACCCGGAGGATATAATTCACCCCTCCACTTT
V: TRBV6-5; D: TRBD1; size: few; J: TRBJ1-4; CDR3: CASSYSQGGTNEKLFF; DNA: TGTGCCAGCAGTTACTCCCAGGGGGGAACTAATGAAAAACTGTTTTTT
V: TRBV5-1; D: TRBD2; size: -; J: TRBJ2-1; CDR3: CASSTGLAGLSEQFF; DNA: TGCGCCAGCAGCACCGGACTAGCGGGGCTCAGTGAGCAGTTCTTC
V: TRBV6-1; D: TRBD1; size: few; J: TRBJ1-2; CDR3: CASSGGQEGMDGYTF; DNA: TGTGCCAGCAGTGGAGGACAGGAAGGTATGGATGGCTACACCTTC
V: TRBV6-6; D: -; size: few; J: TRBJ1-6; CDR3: CASSASANSPLHF; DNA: TGTGCCAGCTCGGCATCGGCTAATTCACCCCTCCACTTT
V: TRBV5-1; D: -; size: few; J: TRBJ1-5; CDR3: CASSPYPGDQPQHF; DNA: TGCGCCAGCAGCCCCTACCCGGGGGACCAGCCCCAGCATTTT
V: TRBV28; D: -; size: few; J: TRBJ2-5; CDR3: CASSLAGTPPRETQYF; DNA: TGTGCCAGCAGTTTAGCCGGGACACCCCCAAGGGAGACCCAGTACTTC
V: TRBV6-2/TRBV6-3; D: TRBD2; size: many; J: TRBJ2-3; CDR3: CASSWGLAGGSSTDTQYF; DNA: TGTGCCAGCAGCTGGGGACTAGCGGGGGGTTCTAGCACAGATACGCAGTATTTT
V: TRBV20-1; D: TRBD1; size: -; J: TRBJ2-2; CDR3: CSASGQGAEANTGELFF; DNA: TGCAGTGCTAGCGGGCAGGGGGCTGAGGCGAACACCGGGGAGCTGTTTTTT
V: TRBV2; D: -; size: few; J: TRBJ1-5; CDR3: CASSEYQYSNQPQHF; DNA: TGTGCCAGCAGTGAATATCAGTATAGCAATCAGCCCCAGCATTTT
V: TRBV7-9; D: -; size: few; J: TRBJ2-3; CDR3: CASSLEPPTDTQYF; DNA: TGTGCCAGCAGCTTAGAGCCCCCCACAGATACGCAGTATTTT
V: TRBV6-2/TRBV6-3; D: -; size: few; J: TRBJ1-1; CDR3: CASSYRAGNTEAFF; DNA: TGTGCCAGCAGTTACAGGGCCGGGAACACTGAAGCTTTCTTT
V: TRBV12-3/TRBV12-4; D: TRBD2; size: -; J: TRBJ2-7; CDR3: CASSLVSGTSYEQYF; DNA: TGTGCCAGCAGTTTAGTGAGCGGGACCTCCTACGAGCAGTACTTC
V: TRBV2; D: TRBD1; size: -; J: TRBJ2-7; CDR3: CASSEDRGWEQYF; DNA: TGTGCCAGCAGTGAAGACAGGGGTTGGGAGCAGTACTTC
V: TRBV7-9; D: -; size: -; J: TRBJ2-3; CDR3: CASTLLMVSGTDTQYF; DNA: TGTGCCAGCACCCTTCTTATGGTTAGCGGCACAGATACGCAGTATTTT
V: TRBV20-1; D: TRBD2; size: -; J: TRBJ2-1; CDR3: CSASVPGGYNEQFF; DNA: TGCAGTGCTAGCGTGCCGGGGGGTTACAATGAGCAGTTCTTC
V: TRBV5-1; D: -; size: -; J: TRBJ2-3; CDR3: CASTKMGADTQYF; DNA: TGCGCCAGCACCAAGATGGGCGCAGATACGCAGTATTTT
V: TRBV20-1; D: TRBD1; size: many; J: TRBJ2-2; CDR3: CSARDRGNTGELFF; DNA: TGCAGTGCTAGGGACAGGGGCAACACCGGGGAGCTGTTTTTT
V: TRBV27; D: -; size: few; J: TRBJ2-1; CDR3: CASSLRRGTTSSYNEQFF; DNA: TGTGCCAGCAGTTTAAGGAGGGGCACTACAAGCTCCTACAATGAGCAGTTCTTC
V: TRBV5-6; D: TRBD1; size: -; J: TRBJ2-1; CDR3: CASSLYRQGFEQFF; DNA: TGTGCCAGCAGCTTGTATCGACAGGGTTTTGAGCAGTTCTTC
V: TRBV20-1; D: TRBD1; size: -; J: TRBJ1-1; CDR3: CSAEPDRVGYTEAFF; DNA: TGCAGTGCAGAGCCGGACAGGGTAGGGTACACTGAAGCTTTCTTT
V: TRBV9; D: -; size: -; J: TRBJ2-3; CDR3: CASSFYICSARVEGSTDTQYF; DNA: -
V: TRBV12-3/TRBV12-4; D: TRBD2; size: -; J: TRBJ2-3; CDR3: CASSFGGRAFSRADTQYF; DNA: TGTGCCAGCAGTTTCGGCGGGAGGGCCTTCTCTAGAGCAGATACGCAGTATTTT
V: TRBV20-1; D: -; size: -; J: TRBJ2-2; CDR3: CSARAEGRRAGELFF; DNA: TGCAGTGCTAGAGCCGAGGGTAGAAGGGCCGGGGAGCTGTTTTTT
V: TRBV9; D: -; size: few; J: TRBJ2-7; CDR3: CASSVGVPYEQYF; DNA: TGTGCCAGCAGCGTAGGAGTACCCTACGAGCAGTACTTC
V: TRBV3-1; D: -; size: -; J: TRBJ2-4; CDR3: CASSQDIGGAKNIQYF; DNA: TGTGCCAGCAGCCAAGATATAGGGGGGGCCAAAAACATTCAGTACTTC
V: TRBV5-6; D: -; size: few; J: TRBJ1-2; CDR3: CASSLVWGNGYTF; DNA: TGTGCCAGCAGCTTGGTTTGGGGTAATGGCTACACCTTC
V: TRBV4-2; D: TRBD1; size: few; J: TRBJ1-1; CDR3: CASSPDRAPLMNTEAFF; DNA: TGTGCCAGCAGCCCCGACAGGGCCCCCCTCATGAACACTGAAGCTTTCTTT
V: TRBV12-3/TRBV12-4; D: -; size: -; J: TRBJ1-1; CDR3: CASSLKRQAGMNTEAFF; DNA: TGTGCCAGCAGTTTAAAAAGACAGGCGGGGATGAACACTGAAGCTTTCTTT
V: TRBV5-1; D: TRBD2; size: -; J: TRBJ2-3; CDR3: CASSGRLAGRTDTQYF; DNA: TGCGCCAGCAGCGGAAGACTAGCGGGGCGCACAGATACGCAGTATTTT
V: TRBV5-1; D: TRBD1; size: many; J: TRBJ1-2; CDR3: CASGQGNYGYTF; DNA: TGCGCCAGCGGACAGGGGAACTATGGCTACACCTTC
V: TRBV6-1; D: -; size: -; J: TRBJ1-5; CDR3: CASQINSNQPQHF; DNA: TGTGCCAGCCAGATTAATAGCAATCAGCCCCAGCATTTT
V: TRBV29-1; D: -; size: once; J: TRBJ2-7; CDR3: CSVVWGPYDEQYF; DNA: TGCAGCGTGGTTTGGGGGCCTTACGACGAGCAGTACTTC
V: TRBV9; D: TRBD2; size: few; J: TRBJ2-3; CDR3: CASSVTTGTRHKKETDTQYF; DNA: TGTGCCAGCAGCGTAACCACCGGGACTAGGCACAAAAAGGAAACAGATACGCAGTATTTT
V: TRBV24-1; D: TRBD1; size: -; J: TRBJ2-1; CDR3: CATSGGGQGSYNEQFF; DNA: TGTGCCACCAGTGGAGGGGGACAGGGGTCCTACAATGAGCAGTTCTTC